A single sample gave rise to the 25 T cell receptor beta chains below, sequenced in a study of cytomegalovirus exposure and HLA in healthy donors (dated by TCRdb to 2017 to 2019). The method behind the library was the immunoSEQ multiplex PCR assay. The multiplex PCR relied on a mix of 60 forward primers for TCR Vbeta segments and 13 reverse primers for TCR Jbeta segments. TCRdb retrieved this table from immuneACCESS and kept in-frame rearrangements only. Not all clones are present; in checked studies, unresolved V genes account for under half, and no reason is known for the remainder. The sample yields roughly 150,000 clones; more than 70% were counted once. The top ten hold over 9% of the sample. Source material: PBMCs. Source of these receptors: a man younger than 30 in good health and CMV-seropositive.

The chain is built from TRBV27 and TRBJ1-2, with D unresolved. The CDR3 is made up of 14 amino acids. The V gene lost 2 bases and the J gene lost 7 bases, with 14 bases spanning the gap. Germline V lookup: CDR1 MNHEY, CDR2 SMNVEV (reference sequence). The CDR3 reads CASSLGVTYGGYTF. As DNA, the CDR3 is TGTGCCAGCAGTTTAGGAGTTACCTATGGTGGCTACACCTTC.

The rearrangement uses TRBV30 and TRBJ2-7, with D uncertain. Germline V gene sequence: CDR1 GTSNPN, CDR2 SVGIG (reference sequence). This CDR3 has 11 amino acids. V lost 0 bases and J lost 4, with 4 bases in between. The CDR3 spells CAWSVQYEQYF. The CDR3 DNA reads TGTGCCTGGAGTGTACAGTACGAGCAGTACTTC.

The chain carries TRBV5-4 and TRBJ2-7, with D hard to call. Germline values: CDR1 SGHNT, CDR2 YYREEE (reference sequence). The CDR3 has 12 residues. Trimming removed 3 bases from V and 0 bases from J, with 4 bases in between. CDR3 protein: CASSSHSYEQYF. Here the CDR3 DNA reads TGTGCCAGCAGCTCCCACTCCTACGAGCAGTACTTC.

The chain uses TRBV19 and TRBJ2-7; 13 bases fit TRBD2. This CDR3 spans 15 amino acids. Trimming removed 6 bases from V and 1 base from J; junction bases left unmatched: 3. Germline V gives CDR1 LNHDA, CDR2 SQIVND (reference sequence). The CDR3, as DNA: TGTGCCAGTAGCCAACTAGCGGGAGGGTCCTACGAGCAGTACTTC. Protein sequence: CASSQLAGGSYEQYF.

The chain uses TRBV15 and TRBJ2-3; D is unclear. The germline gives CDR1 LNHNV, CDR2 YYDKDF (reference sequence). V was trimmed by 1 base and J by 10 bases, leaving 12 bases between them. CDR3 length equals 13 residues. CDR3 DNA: TGTGCCACCAGCAGAGCGATTCCTGGAGCGCAGTATTTT. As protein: CATSRAIPGAQYF.

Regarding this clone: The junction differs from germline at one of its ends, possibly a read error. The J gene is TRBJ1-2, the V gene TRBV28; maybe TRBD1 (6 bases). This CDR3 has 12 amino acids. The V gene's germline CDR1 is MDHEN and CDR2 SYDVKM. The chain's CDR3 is CASSLDSFGYPF. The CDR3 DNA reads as TGTGCCAGCAGTTTGGACAGTTTCGGCTACCCCTTC.

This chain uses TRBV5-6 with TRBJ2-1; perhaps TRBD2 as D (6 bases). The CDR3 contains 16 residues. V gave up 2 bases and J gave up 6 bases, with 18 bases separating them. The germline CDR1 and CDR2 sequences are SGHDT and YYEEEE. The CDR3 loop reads CASSFIGDWTTNEQFF. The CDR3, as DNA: TGTGCCAGCAGCTTTATTGGGGACTGGACGACCAATGAGCAGTTCTTC.

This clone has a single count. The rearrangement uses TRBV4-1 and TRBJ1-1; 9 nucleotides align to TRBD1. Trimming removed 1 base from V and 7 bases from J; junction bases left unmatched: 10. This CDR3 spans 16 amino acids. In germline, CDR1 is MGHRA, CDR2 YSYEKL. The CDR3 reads CASSQGVGQGLFEAFF. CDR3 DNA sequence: TGCGCCAGCAGCCAAGGGGTGGGACAGGGACTTTTTGAAGCTTTCTTT.

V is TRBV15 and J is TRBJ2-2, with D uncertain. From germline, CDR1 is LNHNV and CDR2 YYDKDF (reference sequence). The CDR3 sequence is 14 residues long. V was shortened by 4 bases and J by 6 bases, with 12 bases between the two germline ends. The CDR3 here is CATSKPGAAGELFF. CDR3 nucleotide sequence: TGTGCCACCAGCAAACCCGGAGCCGCCGGGGAGCTGTTTTTT. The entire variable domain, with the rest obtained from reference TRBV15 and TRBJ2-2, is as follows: DAMVIQNPRYQVTQFGKPVTLSCSQTLNHNVMYWYQQKSSQAPKLLFHYYDKDFNNEADTPDNFQSRRPNTSFCFLDIRSPGLGDTAMYLCATSKPGAAGELFFGEGSRLTVL.

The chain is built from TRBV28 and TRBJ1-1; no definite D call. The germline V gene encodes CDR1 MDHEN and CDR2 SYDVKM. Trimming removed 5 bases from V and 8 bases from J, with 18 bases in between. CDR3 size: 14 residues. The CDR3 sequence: CASSPRVRISEAFF. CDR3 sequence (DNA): TGTGCCAGCAGTCCGAGGGTCAGGATATCAGAAGCTTTCTTT.

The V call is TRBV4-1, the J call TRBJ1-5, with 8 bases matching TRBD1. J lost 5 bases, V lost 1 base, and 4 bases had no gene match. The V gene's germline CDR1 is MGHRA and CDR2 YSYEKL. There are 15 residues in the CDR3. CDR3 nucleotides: TGCGCCAGCAGCCAAGTAACAGGGGGATATCAGCCCCAGCATTTT. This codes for CASSQVTGGYQPQHF.

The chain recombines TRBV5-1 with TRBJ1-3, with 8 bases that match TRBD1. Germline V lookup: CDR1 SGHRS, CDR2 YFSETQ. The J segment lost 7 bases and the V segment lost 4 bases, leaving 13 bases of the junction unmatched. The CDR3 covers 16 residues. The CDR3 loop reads CASSEGQGAGRNTIYF. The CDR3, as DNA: TGCGCCAGCAGCGAAGGACAGGGAGCAGGCCGGAACACCATATATTTT.

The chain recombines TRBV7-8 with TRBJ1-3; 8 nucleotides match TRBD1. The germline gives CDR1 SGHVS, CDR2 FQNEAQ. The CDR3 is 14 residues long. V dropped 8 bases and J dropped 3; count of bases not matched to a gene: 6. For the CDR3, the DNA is TGTGCCAGCCGCGCGGACAGGGATGGAAACACCATATATTTT. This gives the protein CASRADRDGNTIYF.

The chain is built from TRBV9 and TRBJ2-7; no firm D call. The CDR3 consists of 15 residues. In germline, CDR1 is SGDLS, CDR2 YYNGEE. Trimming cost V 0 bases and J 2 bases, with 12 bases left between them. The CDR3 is CASSVGPGDPYEQYF. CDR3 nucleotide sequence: TGTGCCAGCAGCGTAGGGCCAGGCGATCCCTACGAGCAGTACTTC.

CDR3 in amino acids: CVQWRGQPRRANEQFF. In DNA form, the CDR3 reads TGTGTACAGTGGAGAGGCCAACCCAGGAGGGCCAATGAGCAGTTCTTC. The chain uses TRBV7-5 and TRBJ2-1; TRBD2, the D gene given by the table, was not confirmed from the DNA. TRBV7-5 is labeled a pseudogene. The CDR3 is 16 residues long.

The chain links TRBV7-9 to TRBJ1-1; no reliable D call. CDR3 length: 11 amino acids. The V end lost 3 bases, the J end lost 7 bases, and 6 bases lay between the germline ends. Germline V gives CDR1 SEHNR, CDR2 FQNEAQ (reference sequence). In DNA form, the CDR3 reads TGTGCCAGCAGCTTGGAGAATGAAGCTTTCTTT. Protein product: CASSLENEAFF.

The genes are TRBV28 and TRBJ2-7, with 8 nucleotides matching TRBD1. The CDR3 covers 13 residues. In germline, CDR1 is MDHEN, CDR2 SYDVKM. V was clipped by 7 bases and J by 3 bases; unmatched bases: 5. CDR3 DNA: TGTGCCAGCACTGGGACAGGAGACTACGAGCAGTACTTC. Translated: CASTGTGDYEQYF. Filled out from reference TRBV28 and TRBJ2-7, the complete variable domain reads DVKVTQSSRYLVKRTGEKVFLECVQDMDHENMFWYRQDPGLGLRLIYFSYDVKMKEKGDIPEGYSVSREKKERFSLILESASTNQTSMYLCASTGTGDYEQYFGPGTRLTVT.

DNA of the CDR3: TGCGCCAGCAGCGGGCTAGCGGGAGTTATGTACGAGCAGTACTTC. It yields the protein CASSGLAGVMYEQYF. The genes are TRBV5-1 and TRBJ2-7; 10 positions match TRBD2. The CDR3 contains 15 residues. The germline V gene has CDR1 SGHRS and CDR2 YFSETQ. V was clipped by 4 bases and J by 4 bases; unmatched bases: 8.

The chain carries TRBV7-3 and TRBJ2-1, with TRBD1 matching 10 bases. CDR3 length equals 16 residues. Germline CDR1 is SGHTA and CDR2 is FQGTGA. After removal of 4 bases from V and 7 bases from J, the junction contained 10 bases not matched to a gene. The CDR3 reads CASSSHRGTGANEQFF. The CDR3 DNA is TGTGCCAGCAGCTCCCATCGAGGGACAGGGGCGAATGAGCAGTTCTTC.

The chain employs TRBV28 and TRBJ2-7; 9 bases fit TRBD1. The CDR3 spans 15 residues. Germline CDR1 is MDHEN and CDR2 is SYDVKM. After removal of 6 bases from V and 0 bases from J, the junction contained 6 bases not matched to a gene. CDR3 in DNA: TGTGCCAGCAGGGAGGGACAGGGCCACTCCTACGAGCAGTACTTC. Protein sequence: CASREGQGHSYEQYF.

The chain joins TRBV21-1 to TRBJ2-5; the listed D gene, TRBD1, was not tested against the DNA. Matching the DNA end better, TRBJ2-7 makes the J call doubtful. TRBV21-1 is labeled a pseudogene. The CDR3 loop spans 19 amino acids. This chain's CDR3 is CARISGTGGPQAHSYEQYF. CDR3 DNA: TGTGCCAGGATCTCCGGGACAGGGGGCCCCCAGGCACACTCCTACGAGCAGTACTTC.

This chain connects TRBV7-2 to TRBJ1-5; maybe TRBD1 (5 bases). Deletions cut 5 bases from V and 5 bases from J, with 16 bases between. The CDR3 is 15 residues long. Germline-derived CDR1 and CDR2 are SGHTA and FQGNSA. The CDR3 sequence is CASSLWGGKDQPQHF. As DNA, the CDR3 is TGTGCCAGCAGCCTTTGGGGGGGTAAGGATCAGCCCCAGCATTTT.

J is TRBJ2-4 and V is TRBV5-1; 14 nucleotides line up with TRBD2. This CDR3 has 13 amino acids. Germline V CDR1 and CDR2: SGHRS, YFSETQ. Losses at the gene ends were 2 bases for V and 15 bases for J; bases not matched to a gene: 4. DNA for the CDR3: TGCGCCAGCAGCTTAGGGACTAGCGGGAGTTCGTACTTC. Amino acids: CASSLGTSGSSYF.

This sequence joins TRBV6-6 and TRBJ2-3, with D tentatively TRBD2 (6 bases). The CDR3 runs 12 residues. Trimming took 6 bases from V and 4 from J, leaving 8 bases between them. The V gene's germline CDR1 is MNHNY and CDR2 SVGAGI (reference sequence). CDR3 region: CASSPGADTQYF. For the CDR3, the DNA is TGTGCCAGCAGCCCGGGAGCAGATACGCAGTATTTT.

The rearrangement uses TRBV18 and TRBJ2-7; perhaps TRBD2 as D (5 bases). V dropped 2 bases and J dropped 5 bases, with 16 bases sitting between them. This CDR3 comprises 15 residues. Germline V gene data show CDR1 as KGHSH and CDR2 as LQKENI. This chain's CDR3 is CASSPSEGAGHEQYF. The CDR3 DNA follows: TGTGCCAGCTCACCAAGTGAGGGAGCTGGCCACGAGCAGTACTTC. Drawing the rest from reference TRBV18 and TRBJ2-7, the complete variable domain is NAGVMQNPRHLVRRRGQEARLRCSPMKGHSHVYWYRQLPEEGLKFMVYLQKENIIDESGMPKERFSAEFPKEGPSILRIQQVVRGDSAAYFCASSPSEGAGHEQYFGPGTRLTVT.